The next 13 T cell receptor beta chains were all read from a single sample in a study of somatic mutations in cytotoxic T cells in rheumatoid arthritis. Assay: immunoSEQ multiplex PCR; the TCRdb copy retains only in-frame clones and omits some. The data hold under 11,000 clones, with approximately 90% observed a single time. The specimen sequenced was CD4+ T cells sorted from blood. The receptors were sampled from a woman aged 18-29 years with rheumatoid arthritis.

This clone has just one count. The genes are TRBV7-9 and TRBJ2-5; 8 bases line up with TRBD1. V shed 5 bases, J shed 2 bases, and the junction held 4 bases outside the gene matches. Per germline, CDR1 SEHNR and CDR2 FQNEAQ (reference sequence). The CDR3 has 14 amino acids. The CDR3 region has the DNA TGTGCCAGCAGCAATGGACAGGGTCAAGAGACCCAGTACTTC. Translation: CASSNGQGQETQYF.

The rearrangement joins TRBV10-1 to TRBJ2-5; no clear D gene. V lost 0 bases, J lost 7 bases, and 9 bases lay in between. Germline CDR1 reads WNHNN; CDR2 reads SYGVQD (reference sequence). CDR3 length: 13 amino acids. The CDR3 spells CASSESGERTQYF. CDR3 coding DNA: TGCGCCAGCAGTGAGTCAGGAGAGAGGACCCAGTACTTC.

The chain has TRBV15 and TRBJ1-6; 8 positions match TRBD1. The CDR3 spans 15 residues. Germline CDR1 and CDR2: LNHNV and YYDKDF (reference sequence). Germline trimming cut 1 base from V and 6 bases from J; bases unmatched to any gene: 2. CDR3 sequence: CATSRAGQGNSPLHF. CDR3 nucleotide sequence: TGTGCCACCAGCAGAGCCGGACAGGGTAATTCACCCCTCCACTTT.

The CDR3 DNA reads as TGTGCCATAGCGGGAAACTATGGCTACACCTTC. It is translated as CAIAGNYGYTF. This rearrangement joins TRBV10-3 to TRBJ1-2; no clear D. CDR3 size: 11 residues. Trimming cost V 9 bases and J 2 bases, with 7 bases left between them. The V gene's germline CDR1 is ENHRY and CDR2 SYGVKD.

This clone has more than one count but fewer than ten. This chain uses TRBV28 with TRBJ1-3; TRBD1 matches 8 bases. V lost 6 bases to trimming and J lost 2 bases; unmatched junction nucleotides: 6. CDR1 is MDHEN, CDR2 SYDVKM, per germline. The CDR3 is 15 amino acids. The DNA for the CDR3 is TGTGCCAGCAGCGCCTCAGGGGGCACTGGAAACACCATATATTTT. Translation gives CASSASGGTGNTIYF.

The genes are TRBV28 and TRBJ1-2; D might be TRBD1 (6 bases). CDR3 length: 13 residues. Trimming removed 4 bases at V and 2 bases at J, with 8 bases between. Germline V gene data show CDR1 as MDHEN and CDR2 as SYDVKM. CDR3 coding DNA: TGTGCCAGCAGTTCGGACAGAAACTATGGCTACACCTTC. Protein: CASSSDRNYGYTF.

This clone was counted a single time. CDR3: CASRQDRSLTDTQYF. The CDR3 DNA follows: TGTGCCAGCAGACAGGACAGGTCGTTAACAGATACGCAGTATTTT. The gene calls are TRBV25-1 and TRBJ2-3, with 7 bases matching TRBD1. V dropped 6 bases and J dropped 3; count of bases not matched to a gene: 9. The CDR3 runs to 15 residues. Per the germline V gene, CDR1 is MGHDK and CDR2 is SYGVNS.

This sequence joins TRBV5-4 and TRBJ1-2; 7 bases agree with TRBD1. There are 15 residues in the CDR3. CDR1 and CDR2 (germline): SGHNT, YYREEE (reference sequence). Germline trimming cut 1 base from V and 8 bases from J; bases unmatched to any gene: 11. DNA for the CDR3: TGTGCCAGCAGCTTGCGGTACGGGACAGAGGTCGGCTACACCTTC. Protein product: CASSLRYGTEVGYTF.

Here the CDR3 reads CASSTTWWDRENSGNTIYF. CDR3 sequence (DNA): TGTGCCAGCAGCACCACCTGGTGGGACAGGGAGAACTCTGGAAACACCATATATTTT. V usage is TRBV7-9 and J usage is TRBJ1-3; 9 nucleotides match TRBD1. V lost 5 bases, J lost 0 bases, and 14 bases stayed unmatched. The CDR3 extends over 19 amino acids. CDR1 and CDR2 from the germline V gene are SEHNR and FQNEAQ (reference sequence).

The chain couples TRBV28 to TRBJ2-7; maybe TRBD2 (6 bases). Trimming shortened V by 6 bases and J by 7 bases, and 22 bases separated the two germline ends. Germline V gene data show CDR1 as MDHEN and CDR2 as SYDVKM. The CDR3 length is 15 residues. In DNA form, the CDR3 reads TGTGCCAGCAGATCCCCCGGGGGACCCGCCTTGGAGCAGTACTTC. Translation: CASRSPGGPALEQYF.

The chain has TRBV11-3 and TRBJ2-7; weak D call: TRBD2 (5 bases). V was shortened by 5 bases and J by 2 bases, with 13 bases between the two germline ends. CDR1 is SGHNT and CDR2 is YENEEA in the germline V gene. The CDR3 runs to 14 residues. CDR3 in DNA: TGTGCCAGCAGCCCCCCGGGATTTCCCTACGAGCAGTACTTC. Protein product: CASSPPGFPYEQYF.

This clone was found once. J is TRBJ1-2 and V is TRBV5-6, with TRBD1 as a possible D gene (5 bases). There are 12 residues in the CDR3. With 4 bases removed from V and 7 bases from J, the gap between germline ends came to 11 bases. The germline CDR1 and CDR2 sequences are SGHDT and YYEEEE. The CDR3 bases are TGTGCCAGCAGCGCGGACAAAATTGGCTACACCTTC. It encodes CASSADKIGYTF.

The chain is built from TRBV13 and TRBJ1-6; D is perhaps TRBD1 (6 bases). Germline CDR1 is PRHDT and CDR2 is FYEKMQ (reference sequence). Trimming left V 2 bases short and J 7 bases short, with 12 bases between. The CDR3 extends over 15 amino acids. The CDR3 here is CASSLWGQQNSPLHF. DNA for the CDR3: TGTGCCAGCAGCTTATGGGGACAACAAAATTCACCCCTCCACTTT.